These T cell receptor beta chains were read from a single sample in a study of T-cell reconstitution after alpha-beta-depleted transplantation in children. TCRdb passed the PCR reads through MiXCR, listing each CDR3 protein once. The repertoire includes fewer than 350,000 distinct CDR3 sequences, 11% of them detected once, and 23% sits in the top ten. The material sequenced was peripheral blood, taken 180 days after TCRalphabeta/CD19-depleted stem cell transplant. All receptors come from a male patient between 2 and 10 years old who had a stem cell transplant for chronic granulomatous disease, so the T cells may come from the graft donor. Both conserved end residues are part of each CDR3. Each record gives: CDR3 protein, D gene, V gene. The D gene is left open where the match is weak.

cdr3_aa: CASSLASVAGAEQYF; d_call: TRBD2; v_call: TRBV7-2
cdr3_aa: CASSLNGQGQINNYGYTF; d_call: TRBD1; v_call: TRBV5-1
cdr3_aa: CATSRDLGGPLNTEAFF; d_call: .; v_call: TRBV15
cdr3_aa: CASSQRQGPSGLTYEQYF; d_call: TRBD2; v_call: TRBV4-2
cdr3_aa: CASSPGLATTDTQYF; d_call: TRBD2; v_call: TRBV18
cdr3_aa: CASSQPGGESSYEQYF; d_call: .; v_call: TRBV5-6
cdr3_aa: CASSQVIRAGYSYEQYF; d_call: .; v_call: TRBV3-1
cdr3_aa: CSVEGQNTEAFF; d_call: .; v_call: TRBV29-1
cdr3_aa: CSASGRYREQFF; d_call: .; v_call: TRBV20-1
cdr3_aa: CAISAPSGRTDTQYF; d_call: TRBD2; v_call: TRBV10-3
cdr3_aa: CASSRIVSSVHEQYF; d_call: .; v_call: TRBV3-1
cdr3_aa: CSVGGGHTDTQYF; d_call: TRBD1; v_call: TRBV29-1
cdr3_aa: CASSPFSWERDQPQHF; d_call: .; v_call: TRBV9
cdr3_aa: CASTYEGLGSEVEQYF; d_call: .; v_call: TRBV7-8
cdr3_aa: CASSGSAGYRTDTQYF; d_call: TRBD2; v_call: TRBV4-3
cdr3_aa: CSVFLLEAFF; d_call: .; v_call: TRBV29-1
cdr3_aa: CASSLGRAGLNTEAFF; d_call: .; v_call: TRBV5-5